The present T cell receptor (beta chain) was sequenced within a study of T cells expressing NK-cell markers. Study conclusions and caveats: HCMV specificity of the expanded NKG2C+ T cell clones stayed unclear. Leadership of the CD3+CD56-NKG2C+ fraction also belonged to these clonotypes in several donors.

Comment on this clonotype: Its specificity is not known.

TCRdb reprocessed the 5' RACE reads, keeping one entry per CDR3 protein, no DNA. The clone table shows roughly 390,000 distinct CDR3 sequences, with the ten largest holding around 4.9%. The germline CDR1 and CDR2 sequences are SGHVS and FNYEAQ. This CDR3 region has 18 residues. The clonotype was recovered from a man aged 18-75 years in good health. The sample taken for sequencing was blood T cells: a sorted CD56 or NKG2C T cell subset, CD4+ or CD8+ T cells, or bulk PBMC T cells (not recorded which). The V and J genes are TRBV7-6 and TRBJ2-2; the D call of TRBD1 rests on TCRdb alone, since no DNA is present to check it. The CDR3 sequence: CASSSVPGTGSISGELFF.